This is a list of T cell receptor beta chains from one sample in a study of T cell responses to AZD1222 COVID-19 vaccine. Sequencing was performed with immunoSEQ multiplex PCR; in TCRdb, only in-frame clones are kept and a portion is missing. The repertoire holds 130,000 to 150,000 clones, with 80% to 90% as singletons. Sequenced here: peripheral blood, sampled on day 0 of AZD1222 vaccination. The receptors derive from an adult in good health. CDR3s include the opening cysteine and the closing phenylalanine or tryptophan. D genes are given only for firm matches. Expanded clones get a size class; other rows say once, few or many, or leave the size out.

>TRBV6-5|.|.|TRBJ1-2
CASTDGYYGYTF
TGTGCCAGCACGGACGGATACTATGGCTACACCTTC
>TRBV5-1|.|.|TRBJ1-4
CASSLPFGGPEEKLFF
TGCGCCAGCAGCTTGCCATTCGGGGGACCGGAAGAAAAACTGTTTTTT
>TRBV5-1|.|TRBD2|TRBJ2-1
CASSLERAGVGNEQFF
TGCGCCAGCAGCTTGGAGCGAGCGGGAGTGGGTAATGAGCAGTTCTTC
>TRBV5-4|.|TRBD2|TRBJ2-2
CASSPGGGRGTGELFF
TGTGCCAGCAGCCCCGGAGGCGGGAGAGGGACCGGGGAGCTGTTTTTT
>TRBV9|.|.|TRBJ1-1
CASSANTQENTEAFF
TGTGCCAGCAGCGCAAACACCCAAGAGAACACTGAAGCTTTCTTT
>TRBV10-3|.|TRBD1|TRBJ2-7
CAIMGDRDSYEQYF
TGTGCCATCATGGGGGACAGAGACTCCTACGAGCAGTACTTC
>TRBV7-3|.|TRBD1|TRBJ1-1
CASSVTGGTEAFF
TGTGCCAGCAGCGTGACAGGGGGGACTGAAGCTTTCTTT
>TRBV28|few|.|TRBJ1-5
CASSTAFPQHF
TGTGCCAGCAGTACTGCATTTCCCCAGCATTTT
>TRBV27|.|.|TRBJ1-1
CASSLNEAYTEAFF
TGTGCCAGCAGTTTAAACGAGGCGTACACTGAAGCTTTCTTT
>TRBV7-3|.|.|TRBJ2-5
CASSSDGEETQYF
TGTGCCAGCAGCTCCGACGGGGAAGAGACCCAGTACTTC
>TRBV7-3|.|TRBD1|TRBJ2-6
CASSPRTGSGANVLTF
TGTGCCAGCAGCCCCCGGACAGGGTCTGGGGCCAACGTCCTGACTTTC
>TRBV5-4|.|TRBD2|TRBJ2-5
CASSPTGRGHQETQYF
TGTGCCAGCAGCCCTACCGGGAGGGGCCACCAAGAGACCCAGTACTTC
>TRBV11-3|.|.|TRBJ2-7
CASSHSAVEQYF
TGTGCCAGCAGCCACTCAGCTGTCGAGCAGTACTTC
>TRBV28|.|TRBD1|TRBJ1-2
CASSPPGGHGYTF
TGTGCCAGCAGTCCCCCAGGGGGTCATGGCTACACCTTC
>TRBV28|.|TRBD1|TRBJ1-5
CASSLRGLGVGQPQHF
TGTGCCAGCAGTTTAAGGGGGCTAGGGGTCGGTCAGCCCCAGCATTTT
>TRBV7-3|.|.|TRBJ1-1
CASSSGTNTEAFF
TGTGCCAGCAGCTCGGGAACGAACACTGAAGCTTTCTTT